This TCR beta chain stems from a study of CD8+CD57+ T cells in acquired aplastic anemia. Study at large: Sorted CD4+ and CD8+ cells yielded DNA averaging around 3.2 ug.

The CDR3 has 12 residues. Germline values: CDR1 SEHNR, CDR2 FQNEAQ (reference sequence). Profiling of TCR beta VDJ combinations and CDR3 sequences used genomic DNA as template. A single record per CDR3 protein comes from TCRdb applying MiXCR to the reads. The sample records around 150,000 distinct CDR3 sequences, 70% to 80% being singletons. Sequenced patients had shown CD8+CD57+ cell expansion by flow cytometry. Everyone among the patients had severe acquired aplastic anemia. Note on this clonotype: Relative to the germline gene, one junction end is altered; a read error may explain this.

This chain uses TRBV7-9 with TRBJ2-7; no clear D gene. The J call could be wrong; TRBJ2-1 is a better fit for the DNA end. This clonotype originated in a human donor with aplastic anemia. The sample taken for sequencing was sorted CD4+, CD8+, or CD8+CD57+ T cells (not recorded which) from PBMCs. CDR3 sequence reads: CASSSVGDEQFF. For the CDR3, the DNA is TGCGCCAGCAGCTCAGTAGGTGATGAGCAGTTCTTC.